Following are 14 T cell receptor beta chains from one sample sequenced in a study of cytomegalovirus exposure and HLA in healthy donors. Primers included in the PCR were 60 Vbeta and 13 Jbeta primers. TCRdb keeps only in-frame clones here, not all; method: immunoSEQ multiplex PCR. The table records over 150,000 clones, around 85% of them present only once. The specimen was PBMCs. The receptors come from a boy between 2 and 10 years old in good health and CMV-seronegative.

The rearrangement links TRBV28 to TRBJ2-4; a weak D match, TRBD2 (6 bases). This CDR3 comprises 14 residues. Germline V gene sequence: CDR1 MDHEN, CDR2 SYDVKM. Between the trimmed V and J ends, which lost 5 bases and 9 bases, there was a span of 17 bases. Here the CDR3 reads CASSPRDRLGIQYF. As DNA, the CDR3 is TGTGCCAGCAGTCCGCGGGACCGGCTAGGCATTCAGTACTTC.

The chain couples TRBV28 to TRBJ2-3, with D maybe TRBD2 (5 bases). V was trimmed by 6 bases and J by 1 base, leaving 8 bases between them. CDR1 and CDR2 from the germline V gene are MDHEN and SYDVKM. The CDR3 is made up of 13 amino acids. CDR3 amino acids: CASSFSGTDTQYF. In nucleotides, the CDR3 is TGTGCCAGCAGCTTTAGCGGCACAGATACGCAGTATTTT.

This clone was observed a handful of times. CDR3 nucleotides: TGTGCCTGGAGTGTACTGGAGACCCAGTACTTC. Amino acid sequence: CAWSVLETQYF. The V call is TRBV30, the J call TRBJ2-5; D call uncertain. V lost 0 bases to trimming and J lost 5 bases, with 4 bases between them. The germline gives CDR1 GTSNPN, CDR2 SVGIG (reference sequence). The CDR3 consists of 11 residues.

This chain uses TRBV6-1 with TRBJ1-1; unclear D gene. Trimming stripped 5 bases from V and 1 base from J, with 11 bases between. Per germline, CDR1 MNHNS and CDR2 SASEGT. There are 14 residues in the CDR3. The CDR3 DNA follows: TGTGCCAGCAGTCAAACGGGATGGAACACTGAAGCTTTCTTT. Translation: CASSQTGWNTEAFF.

The chain recombines TRBV30 with TRBJ2-5, with no clear D. The CDR3 contains 11 residues. The germline V gene encodes CDR1 GTSNPN and CDR2 SVGIG (reference sequence). The germline V and J ends were trimmed by 8 bases and 3 bases, with 10 bases remaining between them. CDR3 in DNA: TGTGCCCCCAGAATAAAAGAGACCCAGTACTTC. Residues: CAPRIKETQYF.

The chain combines TRBV11-2 with TRBJ2-1, with a possible D match to TRBD1 (6 bases). Germline CDR1 reads SGHAT; CDR2 reads FQNNGV. V gave up 9 bases and J gave up 0 bases, with 12 bases separating them. The CDR3 loop spans 14 amino acids. DNA for the CDR3: TGTGCCAGGACAGGCCGCAGCTCCTACAATGAGCAGTTCTTC. This sequence encodes CARTGRSSYNEQFF.

Points on this clone: Sequence at one end of the junction differs from germline and may be a read error. The chain uses TRBV7-7 and TRBJ2-1; 15 positions agree with TRBD2. Per germline, CDR1 SSHAT and CDR2 FNYEAQ (reference sequence). The CDR3 extends over 15 amino acids. CDR3 nucleotide sequence: TGTGCTAGCAGCCGGGGACTAGCGGGAGGCAATGAGCAGTTCTTC. Its translation is CASSRGLAGGNEQFF.

The chain recombines TRBV10-3 with TRBJ2-1; D is possibly TRBD1 (8 bases). CDR3 length equals 12 residues. Per germline, CDR1 ENHRY and CDR2 SYGVKD. V dropped 10 bases and J dropped 4 bases, with 11 bases sitting between them. The CDR3: CATQGGYNEQFF. As DNA, the CDR3 is TGTGCCACACAGGGGGGGTACAATGAGCAGTTCTTC.

The chain carries TRBV5-1 and TRBJ2-2; D possibly corresponds to TRBD1 (9 bases). Germline values: CDR1 SGHRS, CDR2 YFSETQ. The CDR3 runs to 17 residues. V lost 4 bases to trimming and J lost 2 bases, with 18 bases between them. CDR3 nucleotide sequence: TGCGCCAGCAGCCGCGGGGGGACAGGGATTAACACCGGGGAGCTGTTTTTT. Amino acids: CASSRGGTGINTGELFF.

Only a few counts were recorded for this clone. This rearrangement joins TRBV28 to TRBJ2-5; possible D gene TRBD1, 5 bases. The V end was cut by 3 bases, the J end by 1 base, with 9 bases between. The CDR3 length is 14 residues. Per germline, CDR1 MDHEN and CDR2 SYDVKM. The CDR3: CASSFYGAQETQYF. The CDR3 nucleotides read TGTGCCAGCAGTTTCTATGGGGCCCAAGAGACCCAGTACTTC.

The rearrangement links TRBV15 to TRBJ2-3; D may be TRBD2 (5 bases). The ends were cut back, 4 bases at V and 1 base at J, with 9 bases in the middle. This CDR3 has 14 amino acids. CDR1 and CDR2 (germline): LNHNV, YYDKDF (reference sequence). The CDR3 loop is CATSMGRGTDTQYF. Written as DNA, the CDR3 is TGTGCCACCAGCATGGGGAGAGGCACAGATACGCAGTATTTT.

V is TRBV10-2 and J is TRBJ2-7; D is perhaps TRBD2 (5 bases). Trimming removed 9 bases at V and 5 bases at J, with 14 bases between. The CDR3 runs 12 residues. Germline CDR1 WSHSY, CDR2 SAAADI. Here the CDR3 DNA reads TGCGCCAGTAAGAGAAGGGAGAACGAGCAGTACTTC. Translated: CASKRRENEQYF.

The chain employs TRBV27 and TRBJ2-1; the match to TRBD1 covers 7 bases. The CDR3 has 18 amino acids. The V gene end was trimmed by 3 bases and the J gene end by 6 bases; junction bases not matched to a gene: 17. The germline CDR1 and CDR2 sequences are MNHEY and SMNVEV (reference sequence). The CDR3 DNA sequence: TGTGCCAGCAGTTTGCCAGGACTTAGAGGGGGCCTAGTCAATGAGCAGTTCTTC. It yields the protein CASSLPGLRGGLVNEQFF.

The chain carries TRBV5-6 and TRBJ2-7, with D hard to call. The CDR3 has 14 amino acids. Germline values: CDR1 SGHDT, CDR2 YYEEEE. V was trimmed by 2 bases and J by 4 bases, leaving 13 bases between them. The DNA of the CDR3 is TGTGCCAGCAGCTTTGCCCAGGTTAGGTACGAGCAGTACTTC. It codes for CASSFAQVRYEQYF.